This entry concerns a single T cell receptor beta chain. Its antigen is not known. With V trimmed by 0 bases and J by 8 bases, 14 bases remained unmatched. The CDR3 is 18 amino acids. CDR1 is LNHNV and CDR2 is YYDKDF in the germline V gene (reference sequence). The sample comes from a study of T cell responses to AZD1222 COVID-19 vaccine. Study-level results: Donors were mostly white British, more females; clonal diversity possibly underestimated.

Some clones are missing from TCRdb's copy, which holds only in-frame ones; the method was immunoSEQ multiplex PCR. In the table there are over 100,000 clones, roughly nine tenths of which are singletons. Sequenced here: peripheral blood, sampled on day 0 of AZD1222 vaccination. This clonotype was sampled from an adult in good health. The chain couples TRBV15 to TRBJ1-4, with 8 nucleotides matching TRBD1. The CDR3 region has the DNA TGTGCCACCAGCAGAGATAGAGTTTCAGACAGGGGATGGGAAAAACTGTTTTTT. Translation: CATSRDRVSDRGWEKLFF.